This is a list of T cell receptor beta chains from one sample in a study of shared clonotypes between healthy human individuals. Libraries were prepared by immunoSEQ multiplex PCR; TCRdb keeps only in-frame clonotypes and omits some of them. The sample shows roughly 410,000 clones, about 97% of them seen only once. Sequenced sample: memory CD8+ T cells sorted from blood. These receptors were obtained from a man younger than 45 in good health. CDR3s leave out the opening cysteine and the closing phenylalanine or tryptophan. Fields, in order: D gene, J gene, V gene, CDR3 protein. The D gene is left open where the match is weak.

d_call: NA
j_call: TRBJ1-5
v_call: TRBV30
cdr3_aa: AWSVPLSGLLQPQH

d_call: NA
j_call: TRBJ2-1
v_call: TRBV13
cdr3_aa: ASSLASAVDEQF

d_call: NA
j_call: TRBJ2-2
v_call: TRBV15
cdr3_aa: ATGLAGLSTGELF

d_call: TRBD2
j_call: TRBJ2-5
v_call: TRBV28
cdr3_aa: ASSLVRGVAETQY

d_call: TRBD1
j_call: TRBJ2-7
v_call: TRBV18
cdr3_aa: ASSPPWTGADYEQY

d_call: NA
j_call: TRBJ1-3
v_call: TRBV25-1
cdr3_aa: ASSPAGRITGNTIY

d_call: TRBD1
j_call: TRBJ1-5
v_call: TRBV4-1
cdr3_aa: ASSQGGGQNQPQH

d_call: NA
j_call: TRBJ1-2
v_call: TRBV29-1
cdr3_aa: SVSSGGDGYT

d_call: NA
j_call: TRBJ1-2
v_call: TRBV5-4
cdr3_aa: ASSFGTGTTGYT

d_call: NA
j_call: TRBJ1-4
v_call: TRBV9
cdr3_aa: ASSSPWDLQRNIEKLF

d_call: NA
j_call: TRBJ2-7
v_call: TRBV29-1
cdr3_aa: SVRRAVERTYEQY

d_call: NA
j_call: TRBJ1-5
v_call: TRBV11-2
cdr3_aa: ASSLGPGEYQPQH

d_call: NA
j_call: TRBJ1-1
v_call: TRBV18
cdr3_aa: ASSPQGQKNTEAF

d_call: TRBD2
j_call: TRBJ2-2
v_call: TRBV7-3
cdr3_aa: ASSLIALAGANTGELF

d_call: NA
j_call: TRBJ1-3
v_call: TRBV28
cdr3_aa: ASSSSGGGFLGNTIY

d_call: TRBD2
j_call: TRBJ2-3
v_call: TRBV11-1
cdr3_aa: ASSSGLALTDTQY

d_call: NA
j_call: TRBJ2-2
v_call: TRBV27
cdr3_aa: ASSGGEGNTGELF

d_call: TRBD2
j_call: TRBJ2-3
v_call: TRBV4-2
cdr3_aa: ATGLAGVVDTQY

d_call: NA
j_call: TRBJ2-3
v_call: TRBV18
cdr3_aa: ASSLIGTDTQY

d_call: NA
j_call: TRBJ1-4
v_call: TRBV14
cdr3_aa: ASSQDTGAKLF

d_call: NA
j_call: TRBJ2-7
v_call: TRBV14
cdr3_aa: ASSKTGTYEQY

d_call: NA
j_call: TRBJ2-3
v_call: TRBV4-2
cdr3_aa: ASSQEGPEPPY

d_call: TRBD2
j_call: TRBJ2-1
v_call: TRBV30
cdr3_aa: AWLAGEGYNEQF

d_call: NA
j_call: TRBJ1-6
v_call: TRBV20-1
cdr3_aa: SARENSPLH

d_call: NA
j_call: TRBJ2-1
v_call: TRBV19
cdr3_aa: ASSIDLDDYNEQF